The source of this T cell receptor beta chain is a study of blood T cell repertoires in COVID-19 (dated by TCRdb to the early 2020s). With regard to the full study: The collaborator samples originated in the United States, Italy and Spain and spanned the acute and convalescent phases of COVID-19. The repertoires were released in a freely available public database meant as a resource for research on the immune response to SARS-CoV-2. HLA class I and class II types, where available, came from metadata supplied by the sample provider rather than from assay-based typing. Deeply sampled blood TCRbeta repertoires from subjects exposed to, actively infected with, or recovered from COVID-19 were included in the dataset. A de-identified subject ID, COVID-19 status, age in years and sex were almost always included in the sample metadata. The prospective study material was composed of cDNA or gDNA derived from T cells, B-cell-depleted T cells, or PBMCs. The samples were drawn from two sources: the first 160 participants of the ongoing ImmuneRACE study, and some 1,300 subjects contributed by 6 global collaborators. Overall study outcomes, separate from this receptor: How much clinical and demographic metadata was included differed by source and by participant, and the metadata was provided uncurated.

CDR1 is given as SGDLS and CDR2 as YYNGEE, both from the germline V gene. Unmatched junction bases come to 3, with V trimmed by 4 bases and J by 3 bases. The CDR3 has 14 amino acids, counting the end cysteine and phenylalanine. Here the CDR3 DNA is all that survives: 42 bases in frame from base 1. The immunoSEQ Assay, a bias-controlled multiplex PCR, was used to amplify TCRbeta CDR3 regions from genomic DNA. Per the authors' processing: Nucleated cell counts per sample were estimated from amplification of reference gene primers within the assay. To quantify the absolute abundance of each unique TCRbeta CDR3 rearrangement, sequence reads were collapsed and filtered. Productive Simpson clonality was computed per sample as the square root of Simpson's diversity index over productive rearrangements. TCRdb limited this immuneACCESS table to in-frame rearrangements with V and J called. A share of clones is missing; checked studies link under half to unresolved V genes, and the rest is unexplained. Clone size and V and J calls were adopted from that table, with D and trimming inferred from the DNA. For this sample there are about 360,000 clones; about 88% appear just once. The ten largest clones take up 2.5% to 3.5% of the sample.

Concerning this clone: No antigen is known for it. No base quality values were provided; no much bigger clone lies one nucleotide off.

Each collaborating institution followed its own protocols to collect whole blood in K2EDTA tubes. For TCRbeta analysis, collaborator samples were shipped as frozen whole blood, as isolated PBMCs, or as DNA extracted from either sample type. Sequenced input: peripheral blood. The V gene is TRBV9 and the J gene is TRBJ2-3, with TRBD1 identical over 9 junction bases. The TCR sequence derives from a human donor in a cohort sampled during active COVID-19. The DNA sequence follows: TGTGCCAGCAGCCCAGGGACAGGGACAGATACGCAGTATTTT. Translated, this is CASSPGTGTDTQYF.